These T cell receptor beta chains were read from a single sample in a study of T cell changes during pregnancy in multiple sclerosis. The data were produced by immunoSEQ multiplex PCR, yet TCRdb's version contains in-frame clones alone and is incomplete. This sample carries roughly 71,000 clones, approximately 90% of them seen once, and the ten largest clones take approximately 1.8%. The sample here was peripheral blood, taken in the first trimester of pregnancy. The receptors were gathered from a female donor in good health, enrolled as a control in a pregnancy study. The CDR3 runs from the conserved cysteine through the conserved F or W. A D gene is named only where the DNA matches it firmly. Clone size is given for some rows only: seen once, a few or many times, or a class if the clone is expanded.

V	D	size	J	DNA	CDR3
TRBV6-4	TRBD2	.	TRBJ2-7	TGTGCCAGCAGTGAGGATGGAGCGGGAGGGGCCTACGAGCAGTACTTC	CASSEDGAGGAYEQYF
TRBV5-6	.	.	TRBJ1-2	TGTGCCAGCAGCTTGGTCGTGAATCAGAATGGCTACACCTTC	CASSLVVNQNGYTF
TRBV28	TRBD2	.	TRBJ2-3	TGTGCCAGCAGTCCGCACTGGGGAGGATCAAGGCGGGAGGGCGGCACAGATACGCAGTATTTT	CASSPHWGGSRREGGTDTQYF
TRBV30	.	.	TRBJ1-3	TGTGCCGGACAATTCTCTGGAAACACCATATATTTT	CAGQFSGNTIYF
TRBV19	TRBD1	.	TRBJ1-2	TGTGCCAGTACTCCGGGACAGGCGAATAACTATGGCTACACCTTC	CASTPGQANNYGYTF
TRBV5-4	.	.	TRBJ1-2	TGTGCCAGCAGCCTACCGCCGGGTACAGCGGACTATGGCTACACCTTC	CASSLPPGTADYGYTF
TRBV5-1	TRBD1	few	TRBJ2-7	TGCGCCAGCAGCCCGGGACAGGACCTCTCCTACGAGCAGTACTTC	CASSPGQDLSYEQYF
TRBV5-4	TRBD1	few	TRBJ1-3	TGTGCCAGCAGCTTTACAGGGGGCGCCGGAAACACCATATATTTT	CASSFTGGAGNTIYF
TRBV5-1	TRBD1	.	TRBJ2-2	TGCGCCAGCAGCCTGGGACAGGGTGTAGGGGAGCTGTTTTTT	CASSLGQGVGELFF
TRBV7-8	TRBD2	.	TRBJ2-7	TGTGCCAGCAGCTTAGCGTGGGCGGGAGGGCCCTACGAGCAGTACTTC	CASSLAWAGGPYEQYF
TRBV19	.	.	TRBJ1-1	TGTGCCAGTAGTATAAACCCCGGATCAGGAGGAGTCGAAGCTTTCTTT	CASSINPGSGGVEAFF
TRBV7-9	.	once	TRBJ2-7	TGTGCCAGCAGCTGGCGGGACGGGGGGACATACGAGCAGTACTTC	CASSWRDGGTYEQYF
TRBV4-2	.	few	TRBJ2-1	TGTGCCAGCAGCGTACCGCTAGGTAGTGAGCAGTTCTTC	CASSVPLGSEQFF
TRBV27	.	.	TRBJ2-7	TGTGCCAGCGGCCCCTTCTACGAGCAGTACTTC	CASGPFYEQYF
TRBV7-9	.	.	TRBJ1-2	TGTGCCAGCAGCTTAGCGCGGTATGGCTACACCTTC	CASSLARYGYTF
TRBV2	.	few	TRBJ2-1	TGTGCCAGCTTAAACGACTGGTTTCTCGGCGACAATGAGCAGTTCTTC	CASLNDWFLGDNEQFF
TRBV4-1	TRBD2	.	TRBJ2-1	TGCGCCAGCAGCCCAGACAGCGGGAGAGGGTCCTACAATGAGCAGTTCTTC	CASSPDSGRGSYNEQFF